This passage covers 20 T cell receptor beta chains from one sample sequenced in a study of shared clonotypes between healthy human individuals. Method: immunoSEQ multiplex PCR; TCRdb's copy keeps in-frame clones and lacks some. The table records about 2,500,000 clones, more than 90% of them present only once. Input material: naive CD4+ T cells sorted from blood. The subset denotes: CD45RA+ positively selected. The receptors derive from a young man in good health.

The rearrangement uses TRBV7-3 and TRBJ2-2; 11 bases agree with TRBD2. Unmatched junction bases numbered 1, after V lost 3 bases and J lost 1 base. Germline CDR1 reads SGHTA; CDR2 reads FQGTGA. This CDR3 is 16 amino acids long. The CDR3, as DNA: TGTGCCAGCAGCTTTGGGACTAGCGGGAACACCGGGGAGCTGTTTTTT. Its translation is CASSFGTSGNTGELFF.

The chain has TRBV7-9 and TRBJ1-4, with TRBD1 as a possible D gene (6 bases). This CDR3 region has 16 residues. Germline values: CDR1 SEHNR, CDR2 FQNEAQ (reference sequence). Trimming took 1 base from V and 3 from J, leaving 12 bases between them. The CDR3 reads CASSLEVAGANEKLFF. Written as DNA, the CDR3 is TGTGCCAGCAGCTTAGAAGTGGCAGGGGCTAATGAAAAACTGTTTTTT.

The CDR3 here is CASSLNGGLNNEQFF. In DNA form, the CDR3 reads TGTGCCAGCAGCTTGAACGGGGGGCTTAACAATGAGCAGTTCTTC. The chain carries TRBV5-4 and TRBJ2-1, with D possibly TRBD2 on 7 matching bases. Trimming stripped 1 base from V and 5 bases from J, with 13 bases between. The germline V gene encodes CDR1 SGHNT and CDR2 YYREEE (reference sequence). The CDR3 totals 15 residues.

The chain joins TRBV10-3 to TRBJ1-6, with 10 bases matching TRBD1. This CDR3 has 15 residues. The V gene end was trimmed by 6 bases and the J gene end by 5 bases; junction bases not matched to a gene: 4. Per the germline V gene, CDR1 is ENHRY and CDR2 is SYGVKD. The CDR3 bases are TGTGCCATCAGCGCCGGGACAGGGGATAATTCACCCCTCCACTTT. Residues: CAISAGTGDNSPLHF.

The chain has TRBV28 and TRBJ2-2; D might be TRBD1 or TRBD2, each matching 5 bases. Germline loops: CDR1 MDHEN, CDR2 SYDVKM. This CDR3 spans 15 amino acids. With 6 bases removed from V and 4 bases from J, the gap between germline ends came to 15 bases. CDR3 coding DNA: TGTGCCAGCAGCCGCCGGGACCGTGTCACCGGGGAGCTGTTTTTT. This encodes CASSRRDRVTGELFF. Variable domain in full (rest from reference TRBV28 and TRBJ2-2): DVKVTQSSRYLVKRTGEKVFLECVQDMDHENMFWYRQDPGLGLRLIYFSYDVKMKEKGDIPEGYSVSREKKERFSLILESASTNQTSMYLCASSRRDRVTGELFFGEGSRLTVL.

V usage is TRBV2 and J usage is TRBJ1-2; 8 bases fit TRBD1. Germline V gene lookup returns CDR1 SNHLY and CDR2 FYNNEI. This CDR3 contains 13 residues. The J segment lost 7 bases and the V segment lost 4 bases, leaving 5 bases of the junction unmatched. CDR3 protein: CASSGQGAPGYTF. For the CDR3, the DNA is TGTGCCAGCAGTGGGCAGGGGGCGCCTGGCTACACCTTC. Supplemented by reference TRBV2 and TRBJ1-2, the full variable domain reads EPEVTQTPSHQVTQMGQEVILRCVPISNHLYFYWYRQILGQKVEFLVSFYNNEISEKSEIFDDQFSVERPDGSNFTLKIRSTKLEDSAMYFCASSGQGAPGYTFGSGTRLTVV.

The gene calls are TRBV19 and TRBJ1-2; D perhaps matches TRBD1 (6 bases). This CDR3 has 14 amino acids. CDR1 and CDR2 from the germline V gene are LNHDA and SQIVND (reference sequence). V was cut by 4 bases and J by 4 bases, with 13 bases left in between. The CDR3 sequence: CASSRTTGIYGYTF. DNA of the CDR3: TGTGCCAGTAGTAGGACCACAGGGATCTATGGCTACACCTTC. The full variable domain, in which reference TRBV19 and TRBJ1-2 provide the parts outside the CDR3, is DGGITQSPKYLFRKEGQNVTLSCEQNLNHDAMYWYRQDPGQGLRLIYYSQIVNDFQKGDIAEGYSVSREKKESFPLTVTSAQKNPTAFYLCASSRTTGIYGYTFGSGTRLTVV.

The J gene is TRBJ1-5, the V gene TRBV6-6; D is ambiguous. This CDR3 contains 14 residues. V lost 2 bases and J lost 2, with 7 bases in between. Germline V gene lookup returns CDR1 MNHNY and CDR2 SVGAGI (reference sequence). The CDR3 DNA reads TGTGCCAGCAGTTACGTACACGGCAATCAGCCCCAGCATTTT. The encoded protein is CASSYVHGNQPQHF.

The chain combines TRBV6-6 with TRBJ2-1; D gene unclear. CDR3 length: 12 residues. V gave up 0 bases and J gave up 10 bases, with 7 bases separating them. CDR1 is MNHNY and CDR2 is SVGAGI in the germline V gene (reference sequence). CDR3 protein: CASSYSVTEQFF. The CDR3 nucleotides read TGTGCCAGCAGTTACTCGGTTACGGAGCAGTTCTTC.

The CDR3 DNA reads as TGTGCCAGCAGCTTTGCGGTAGGGTATGGCTACACCTTC. It translates to CASSFAVGYGYTF. The chain couples TRBV7-2 to TRBJ1-2; D not resolved. Germline loops: CDR1 SGHTA, CDR2 FQGNSA. CDR3 length equals 13 residues. V lost 3 bases, J lost 5 bases, and 10 bases lay in between.

The rearrangement uses TRBV5-1 and TRBJ2-3, with 10 positions matching TRBD2. Losses at the gene ends were 3 bases for V and 4 bases for J; bases not matched to a gene: 5. CDR3 length: 15 amino acids. Germline lookup yields CDR1 SGHRS and CDR2 YFSETQ. DNA for the CDR3: TGCGCCAGCAGCTGGGCTAGCGGGAGCCCAGATACGCAGTATTTT. As protein: CASSWASGSPDTQYF.

This chain connects TRBV14 to TRBJ2-1, with 8 bases aligning to TRBD1. This CDR3 is 15 amino acids long. After removal of 3 bases from V and 8 bases from J, the junction contained 9 bases not matched to a gene. The germline V gene has CDR1 SGHDN and CDR2 FVKESK. The CDR3, as DNA: TGTGCCAGCAGCCACAGGGGGCAGGGGTGGTATGAGCAGTTCTTC. It codes for CASSHRGQGWYEQFF.

The V gene is TRBV4-1, the J gene TRBJ2-5; D is ambiguous. Germline assignment: CDR1 MGHRA and CDR2 YSYEKL. CDR3 length: 14 residues. Trimming stripped 1 base from V and 2 bases from J, with 8 bases between. Written as DNA, the CDR3 is TGCGCCAGCAGCCAAGTACAAATTCAAGAGACCCAGTACTTC. Encoded protein: CASSQVQIQETQYF.

V gene TRBV5-1 combines with J gene TRBJ1-1; weak D call: TRBD1 (5 bases). The CDR3 loop spans 14 amino acids. Trimming removed 6 bases at V and 4 bases at J, with 16 bases between. Germline V gives CDR1 SGHRS, CDR2 YFSETQ. The CDR3 spells CASKGVLGPTEAFF. DNA for the CDR3: TGCGCCAGCAAGGGAGTGTTGGGGCCCACTGAAGCTTTCTTT.

This clone was seen only once. The chain joins TRBV6-5 to TRBJ2-5, with D possibly TRBD2 on 5 matching bases. The germline CDR1 and CDR2 sequences are MNHEY and SVGAGI. The CDR3 spans 15 residues. The V end was cut by 5 bases, the J end by 2 bases, with 15 bases between. The CDR3 reads CASSQRNREQETQYF. CDR3 sequence (DNA): TGTGCCAGCAGTCAGCGAAACCGGGAACAAGAGACCCAGTACTTC.

The J gene is TRBJ1-2, the V gene TRBV6-1; D is unclear. Germline CDR1 reads MNHNS; CDR2 reads SASEGT. This CDR3 has 13 amino acids. Trimming shortened V by 10 bases and J by 3 bases, and 15 bases separated the two germline ends. DNA for the CDR3: TGTGCCACCCATAGAAGCGTGGACTATGGCTACACCTTC. Translating it yields CATHRSVDYGYTF.

This chain links TRBV9 with TRBJ1-6, with D uncertain. Germline CDR1 and CDR2: SGDLS and YYNGEE. The V end lost 4 bases, the J end lost 0 bases, and 5 bases lay between the germline ends. CDR3 length: 14 residues. CDR3 region: CASSSHSYNSPLHF. For the CDR3, the DNA is TGTGCCAGCAGCTCCCACTCCTATAATTCACCCCTCCACTTT.

In this sample, this clone turned up once. This chain joins TRBV18 and TRBJ2-7; TRBD2 is a possible D gene (5 bases). V dropped 4 bases and J dropped 1 base, with 11 bases sitting between them. The CDR3 sequence is 14 residues long. Germline CDR1 is KGHSH and CDR2 is LQKENI. CDR3 protein: CASSQLVNSYEQYF. In DNA, the CDR3 is TGTGCCAGCTCACAACTAGTGAATTCCTACGAGCAGTACTTC.

The rearrangement uses TRBV5-1 and TRBJ1-1, with 11 bases that match TRBD1. V lost 0 bases to trimming and J lost 5 bases; unmatched junction nucleotides: 3. Germline values: CDR1 SGHRS, CDR2 YFSETQ. CDR3 length: 15 amino acids. The CDR3, as DNA: TGCGCCAGCAGCTTGGACGGGACAGGGGGTACTGAAGCTTTCTTT. This codes for CASSLDGTGGTEAFF.

This chain connects TRBV7-8 to TRBJ2-1; 8 nucleotides agree with TRBD2. J gave up 1 base and V 1 base, and 9 bases lay outside the gene matches. The CDR3 extends over 18 amino acids. CDR1 SGHVS and CDR2 FQNEAQ come from the germline V gene. The CDR3 loop is CASSLGWVSGTSYNEQFF. The CDR3 DNA is TGTGCCAGCAGCTTAGGTTGGGTTAGCGGGACTTCCTACAATGAGCAGTTCTTC.